There are a few counts of the clone carrying this T cell receptor (beta chain). One end of the junction varies from germline; a read error may be responsible. Method: immunoSEQ multiplex PCR; TCRdb's copy keeps in-frame clones and lacks some. The sample has about 310,000 clones, around 84% seen once. This sample was taken from a study of blood T cell repertoires in COVID-19. Study in general: Samples taken during acute and convalescent COVID-19 were collected in the United States, Italy and Spain. The analysed material was cDNA or gDNA that came from T cells, B-cell-depleted T cells, or PBMCs.

Germline V gene sequence: CDR1 SSHAT, CDR2 FNYEAQ (reference sequence). This CDR3 spans 18 amino acids. Assignments of participants to cohorts depended upon their own reported clinical history. V gene TRBV7-7 combines with J gene TRBJ1-1; 7 bases align to TRBD1. This receptor was identified in a woman in her 30s who had been exposed to COVID-19. The specimen was PBMCs or T cells enriched from blood (not recorded which). Written as DNA, the CDR3 is TGTGCTAGCAGCTTAGGGGCCGGGTTGGGACAGACGAACACTGAAGCTTTCTTT. It specifies CASSLGAGLGQTNTEAFF.